Listed below are T cell receptor beta chains from one sample, sequenced in a study of graft-versus-host responses after intestinal transplantation. Data came from immunoSEQ multiplex PCR; TCRdb stores just in-frame clones and leaves some out. Among roughly 28,000 clones listed, 93% were seen once. The source material was PBMCs, sampled roughly 68 days after intestinal transplant. These receptors were obtained from a human patient who received an intestinal transplant, so some T cells may come from the graft donor. CDR3s include the opening cysteine and the closing phenylalanine or tryptophan. Each record gives: D gene, V gene, J gene, clone size, CDR3 DNA, CDR3 protein. D genes are given only for firm matches. Size values are once, few and many counts, or a class for expanded clones, and some rows have none.

>TRBD2|TRBV11-2|TRBJ2-3|NA
TGTGCCAGCAGACAGCTAGCGGGGGCGTGGGATACGCAGTATTTT
CASRQLAGAWDTQYF
>NA|TRBV6-1|TRBJ2-7|NA
TGTGCCAGCACCACGACAGAGAGCTCCTACGAGCAGTACTTC
CASTTTESSYEQYF
>TRBD2|TRBV4-1|TRBJ2-7|NA
TGCGCCAGCAGTACACTAGCGGGGGTTTCCTACGAGCAGTACTTC
CASSTLAGVSYEQYF
>NA|TRBV7-9|TRBJ1-5|NA
TGTGCCAGCAGCTTATTGGAGGGGGAGCCCCAGCATTTT
CASSLLEGEPQHF
>TRBD1|TRBV5-1|TRBJ1-1|once
TGCGCCAGCAGCTTTACAGGGGGCGATAGTTCTGTCTCTGTGGCTTTCTTT
CASSFTGGDSSVSVAFF
>NA|TRBV28|TRBJ1-5|NA
TGTGCCAGCAGTTACAGGGCCCATAGCAATCAGCCCCAGCATTTT
CASSYRAHSNQPQHF
>TRBD1|TRBV27|TRBJ1-2|NA
TGTGCCAGCAGTTTAACAGGGGGGGACTATGGCTACACCTTC
CASSLTGGDYGYTF
>NA|TRBV11-2|TRBJ2-3|NA
TGTGCCAGCAGCTTAGCAGGAGATACGCAGTATTTT
CASSLAGDTQYF
>NA|TRBV2|TRBJ1-1|NA
TGTGCCAGCATGAGGGGATCCCGCACTGAAGCTTTCTTT
CASMRGSRTEAFF
>NA|TRBV5-1|TRBJ2-4|once
TGCGCCAGCAGCTTGGCCGGGACAGCCAAAAACATTCAGTACTTC
CASSLAGTAKNIQYF